The 23 T cell receptor beta chains reported below all come from one sample, sequenced in a study of blood T cell repertoires in COVID-19. Method: immunoSEQ multiplex PCR; TCRdb's copy keeps in-frame clones and lacks some. The table lists about 250,000 clones, more than 65% of them singletons. Sequenced sample: peripheral blood. The source is a woman aged 35 to 49 with active or convalescent COVID-19.

CDR3 DNA: TGTGCCAGCAGCCGGTCCGGAGACTTTCCACGATACGAGCAGTACGTC. Its translation: CASSRSGDFPRYEQYV. This sequence joins TRBV21-1 and TRBJ2-7; the listed D gene, TRBD2, was not tested against the DNA. TRBV21-1 is an annotated pseudogene. The CDR3 is 16 residues long.

The genes are TRBV7-2 and TRBJ1-5; D is ambiguous. Germline loops: CDR1 SGHTA, CDR2 FQGNSA. The CDR3 length is 14 residues. Trimming removed 1 base at V and 3 bases at J, with 7 bases between. The CDR3 loop reads CASSLGGNNQPQHF. In nucleotides, the CDR3 is TGTGCCAGCAGCTTAGGAGGGAACAATCAGCCCCAGCATTTT.

This clone came up a few times. This chain links TRBV2 with TRBJ2-1, with D perhaps matching TRBD1 (5 bases). V was clipped by 6 bases and J by 4 bases, with 16 bases between them. Germline-derived CDR1 and CDR2 are SNHLY and FYNNEI. This CDR3 has 15 amino acids. CDR3 sequence reads: CASRDRQKSYNEQFF. The CDR3 DNA is TGTGCCAGCAGGGACCGACAGAAGAGTTACAATGAGCAGTTCTTC.

V gene TRBV4-1 combines with J gene TRBJ1-1; 7 nucleotides line up with TRBD1. The CDR3 runs to 15 residues. The ends lost 1 base at V and 1 base at J; junction bases unmatched: 3. Per germline, CDR1 MGHRA and CDR2 YSYEKL. CDR3 sequence: CASSQVGQTNTEAFF. In DNA form, the CDR3 reads TGCGCCAGCAGCCAAGTGGGACAGACGAACACTGAAGCTTTCTTT.

The V and J genes are TRBV3-1 (or the pseudogene TRBV3-2) and TRBJ1-1, with a weak D call TRBD1 (5 bases). From germline, CDR1 is LGHDT and CDR2 YNNKEL (reference sequence). The CDR3 length is 12 residues. V was clipped by 5 bases and J by 8 bases, with 12 bases between them. CDR3 sequence reads: CASSFSGGEAFF. Written as DNA, the CDR3 is TGTGCCAGCAGCTTTAGCGGGGGAGAAGCTTTCTTT.

The V call is TRBV6-5, the J call TRBJ2-7, with TRBD1 matching 10 bases. This CDR3 contains 15 residues. Looked up from germline, CDR1 is MNHEY and CDR2 is SVGAGI. V gave up 6 bases and J gave up 4 bases; unmatched junction bases: 9. CDR3: CASRLADRGSYEQYF. CDR3 in DNA: TGTGCCAGCAGGCTCGCGGACAGGGGGTCTTACGAGCAGTACTTC.

V usage is TRBV5-4 and J usage is TRBJ1-1, with no clear D. There are 15 residues in the CDR3. Germline CDR1 is SGHNT and CDR2 is YYREEE (reference sequence). Trimming left V 0 bases short and J 5 bases short, with 14 bases between. The chain's CDR3 is CASSLDLLRDTEAFF. In DNA, the CDR3 is TGTGCCAGCAGCTTGGATTTGTTGAGGGATACTGAAGCTTTCTTT. The variable domain in full, with the rest retrieved from reference TRBV5-4 and TRBJ1-1, is ETGVTQSPTHLIKTRGQQVTLRCSSQSGHNTVSWYQQALGQGPQFIFQYYREEENGRGNFPPRFSGLQFPNYSSELNVNALELDDSALYLCASSLDLLRDTEAFFGQGTRLTVV.

The chain couples TRBV28 to TRBJ1-1; D uncertain. This CDR3 is 16 amino acids long. Between the trimmed V and J ends, which lost 5 bases and 7 bases, there was a span of 23 bases. Germline assignment: CDR1 MDHEN and CDR2 SYDVKM. The CDR3 loop is CASSLRGKDPNVEAFF. Here the CDR3 DNA reads TGTGCCAGCAGTCTACGCGGGAAGGACCCTAACGTTGAAGCTTTCTTT.

The chain is built from TRBV15 and TRBJ2-3; 14 bases map to TRBD2. V lost 2 bases and J lost 3; bases outside the gene matches: 10. CDR1 is LNHNV and CDR2 is YYDKDF in the germline V gene (reference sequence). The CDR3 is 19 residues long. The DNA of the CDR3 is TGTGCCACCAGCAGAACAGCCGGGACTAGCGGGGGACAAACAGATACGCAGTATTTT. Translating it yields CATSRTAGTSGGQTDTQYF.

A remark on this clone: This sample includes further DNA sequences coding for the same CDR3. V and J are TRBV9 and TRBJ2-3; 9 bases agree with TRBD2. The trim removed 4 bases at V and 2 bases at J, leaving 5 bases unmatched. CDR1 and CDR2 from the germline V gene are SGDLS and YYNGEE. CDR3 length: 15 amino acids. CDR3 residues: CASSPSGDYTDTQYF. Written as DNA, the CDR3 is TGTGCCAGCAGCCCTAGCGGGGACTACACAGATACGCAGTATTTT.

The chain carries TRBV19 and TRBJ1-6, with D unresolved. V lost 3 bases, J lost 5 bases, and 11 bases lay in between. Germline loops: CDR1 LNHDA, CDR2 SQIVND (reference sequence). The CDR3 is 15 amino acids. The chain's CDR3 is CASSMATADNSPLHF. CDR3 DNA sequence: TGTGCCAGTAGTATGGCCACAGCCGATAATTCACCCCTCCACTTT.

This clone was seen a single time. V is TRBV7-6 and J is TRBJ1-3; D unclear. The CDR3 totals 15 residues. Germline V lookup: CDR1 SGHVS, CDR2 FNYEAQ. Trimming left V 1 base short and J 4 bases short, with 11 bases between. This CDR3 reads CASSLEGAGGNTIYF. CDR3 nucleotides: TGTGCCAGCAGCTTAGAGGGAGCTGGCGGAAACACCATATATTTT.

This clone was found once. This chain uses TRBV11-1 with TRBJ1-2; possible D gene TRBD1, 6 bases. In germline, CDR1 is SGHAT, CDR2 FQDESV (reference sequence). The CDR3 has 13 amino acids. V gave up 2 bases and J gave up 5 bases, with 9 bases separating them. The CDR3 here is CASSLNRVYGYTF. In DNA, the CDR3 is TGTGCCAGCAGCTTAAACAGGGTGTATGGCTACACCTTC.

The J gene is TRBJ1-5, the V gene TRBV30, with a tentative D call TRBD1 (5 bases). The CDR3 has 13 residues. V dropped 3 bases and J dropped 6 bases, with 12 bases sitting between them. Germline-derived CDR1 and CDR2 are GTSNPN and SVGIG (reference sequence). The CDR3 DNA reads as TGTGCCTGGAGAGGGGTTTCCGGTCAGCCCCAGCATTTT. Amino acids: CAWRGVSGQPQHF.

The V call is TRBV20-1, the J call TRBJ2-5; 11 positions match TRBD2. There are 15 residues in the CDR3. Germline V gene sequence: CDR1 DFQATT, CDR2 SNEGSKA (reference sequence). V trimming: 3 bases; J trimming: 1 base; junction bases outside the gene matches: 4. The DNA for the CDR3 is TGCAGTGCTAGTCGCCTAGCGGGGGGCCAAGAGACCCAGTACTTC. The encoded protein is CSASRLAGGQETQYF.

V is TRBV29-1 and J is TRBJ2-1; a weak D match, TRBD1 (6 bases). Germline values: CDR1 SQVTM, CDR2 ANQGSEA. The V and J ends lost 5 bases and 7 bases respectively, with 15 bases between them. The CDR3 has 13 residues. For the CDR3, the DNA is TGCAGCGTTCACGGGACAATCGGGAATGAGCAGTTCTTC. It codes for CSVHGTIGNEQFF.

The chain links TRBV6-5 to TRBJ1-1, with D possibly TRBD1 on 5 matching bases. The germline V gene has CDR1 MNHEY and CDR2 SVGAGI. With 8 bases removed from V and 4 bases from J, the gap between germline ends came to 14 bases. The CDR3 loop spans 13 amino acids. In nucleotides, the CDR3 is TGTGCCAGCGGCCAGGGTTCTAGCACTGAAGCTTTCTTT. This sequence encodes CASGQGSSTEAFF.

This chain joins TRBV7-9 and TRBJ1-2; possible D gene TRBD1, 6 bases. The germline V and J ends were trimmed by 5 bases and 3 bases, with 10 bases remaining between them. The germline V gene encodes CDR1 SEHNR and CDR2 FQNEAQ (reference sequence). The CDR3 runs to 13 residues. The CDR3 region has the DNA TGTGCCAGCAGCCGAGGGGGGGACTATGGCTACACCTTC. This gives the protein CASSRGGDYGYTF.

Only a few counts were recorded for this clone. The CDR3 spells CASRSSGQGKGGYTF. The CDR3 DNA reads TGTGCCAGCAGATCGAGCGGACAGGGGAAAGGAGGCTACACCTTC. The chain combines TRBV27 with TRBJ1-2; 9 bases map to TRBD1. There are 15 residues in the CDR3. V trimming: 6 bases; J trimming: 8 bases; junction bases outside the gene matches: 13. Germline assignment: CDR1 MNHEY and CDR2 SMNVEV (reference sequence).

The chain employs TRBV28 and TRBJ1-2; possibly TRBD1 for D (5 bases). CDR1 is MDHEN and CDR2 is SYDVKM in the germline V gene. The CDR3 loop spans 15 amino acids. The ends were cut back, 2 bases at V and 4 bases at J, with 14 bases in the middle. CDR3 residues: CASSLDVGTPYGYTF. For the CDR3, the DNA is TGTGCCAGCAGTTTAGACGTAGGGACTCCCTATGGCTACACCTTC.

The rearrangement joins TRBV29-1 to TRBJ2-1; D is perhaps TRBD1 (6 bases). The V and J ends lost 0 bases and 0 bases respectively, with 12 bases between them. The CDR3 spans 16 residues. Germline loops: CDR1 SQVTM, CDR2 ANQGSEA. CDR3 protein: CSVEDARGSSYNEQFF. CDR3 bases: TGCAGCGTTGAAGACGCGAGGGGGAGCTCCTACAATGAGCAGTTCTTC.

This clone was seen only a few times. The rearrangement joins TRBV18 to TRBJ1-1; D possibly corresponds to TRBD1 (6 bases). Germline CDR1 KGHSH, CDR2 LQKENI. The V end lost 5 bases, the J end lost 4 bases, and 11 bases lay between the germline ends. The CDR3 consists of 13 residues. CDR3 loop: CASSSSGATEAFF. CDR3 sequence (DNA): TGTGCCAGCTCATCTTCAGGGGCCACTGAAGCTTTCTTT.

This clone was seen a few times. This rearrangement joins TRBV19 to TRBJ1-5, with D maybe TRBD1 (5 bases). Per the germline V gene, CDR1 is LNHDA and CDR2 is SQIVND (reference sequence). Trimming took off 7 bases at V and 5 bases at J, with 24 bases between the two ends. This CDR3 comprises 17 residues. The CDR3 sequence is CASTSGRAGKGDQPQHF. The CDR3 DNA reads as TGTGCCAGTACCTCCGGGAGGGCAGGGAAGGGAGATCAGCCCCAGCATTTT.